The rows below give T cell receptor beta chains drawn from one sample of a study of blood T cells in healthy people across ages. One entry per CDR3 protein results from TCRdb running MiXCR on the 5' RACE reads. The sample has about 570,000 distinct CDR3 sequences, 27% seen once. The sample was blood. The receptors here all came from a woman in her seventies in good health. CDR3s include the opening cysteine and the closing phenylalanine or tryptophan. The D gene is left open where the match is weak. Expanded clones are given a class, and other clones once, few, many or no size at all.

V: TRBV4-3; J: TRBJ1-2; D: .; size: .; length: 13; CDR3: CASSQEVRGGYTF; DNA: TGCGCCAGCAGCCAAGAAGTCAGGGGTGGCTACACCTTC
V: TRBV6-5; J: TRBJ2-2; D: TRBD2; size: .; length: 17; CDR3: CASSYGRGLAGKGELFF; DNA: TGTGCCAGCAGTTACGGCCGTGGACTAGCGGGCAAAGGGGAGCTGTTTTTT
V: TRBV4-3; J: TRBJ1-2; D: .; size: few; length: 15; CDR3: CASSQDLRTHYGYTF; DNA: TGCGCCAGCAGCCAAGATTTAAGGACACATTATGGCTACACCTTC
V: TRBV5-1; J: TRBJ2-5; D: TRBD2; size: .; length: 14; CDR3: CASKAGGDKETQYF; DNA: TGCGCCAGCAAGGCGGGGGGGGACAAAGAGACCCAGTACTTC
V: TRBV6-1; J: TRBJ2-2; D: TRBD1; size: .; length: 16; CDR3: CASRPWTGRGPGELFF; DNA: TGTGCCAGCAGACCCTGGACAGGTCGGGGACCCGGGGAGCTGTTTTTT
V: TRBV5-1; J: TRBJ1-1; D: .; size: .; length: 14; CDR3: CASSLDGGPRNAFF; DNA: TGCGCCAGCAGCTTGGACGGCGGTCCGAGAAACGCTTTCTTT
V: TRBV12-3/TRBV12-4; J: TRBJ1-3; D: .; size: few; length: 14; CDR3: CASSLGGSRNTIYF; DNA: TGTGCCAGCAGTTTAGGTGGCAGTAGAAACACCATATATTTT
V: TRBV6-5; J: TRBJ1-1; D: TRBD1; size: many; length: 14; CDR3: CASSYGQGRTEAFF; DNA: TGTGCCAGCAGTTACGGACAGGGGCGCACTGAAGCTTTCTTT
V: TRBV4-3; J: TRBJ2-5; D: .; size: few; length: 16; CDR3: CASSQEYNAVLGTQYF; DNA: TGCGCCAGCAGCCAAGAGTATAATGCCGTTTTAGGGACCCAGTACTTC
V: TRBV14; J: TRBJ2-1; D: .; size: .; length: 15; CDR3: CASSPALGGHSEQFF; DNA: TGTGCCAGCAGTCCAGCGCTTGGGGGCCACAGTGAGCAGTTCTTC
V: TRBV7-2; J: TRBJ1-1; D: .; size: few; length: 16; CDR3: CASSLDGLRMNTEAFF; DNA: TGTGCCAGCAGCTTAGACGGGTTGCGGATGAACACTGAAGCTTTCTTT
V: TRBV6-2/TRBV6-3; J: TRBJ2-3; D: TRBD2; size: few; length: 16; CDR3: CASSYGGRDPADTQYF; DNA: TGTGCCAGCAGTTACGGGGGGAGGGACCCGGCAGATACGCAGTATTTT
V: TRBV29-1; J: TRBJ1-1; D: TRBD1; size: .; length: 13; CDR3: CSVVATGYTEAFF; DNA: TGCAGCGTTGTCGCGACAGGGTACACTGAAGCTTTCTTT
V: TRBV14; J: TRBJ1-4; D: .; size: .; length: 16; CDR3: CASSQVRGGFNEKLFF; DNA: TGTGCCAGCAGCCAAGTCCGGGGAGGTTTTAATGAAAAACTGTTTTTT
V: TRBV9; J: TRBJ2-2; D: TRBD1; size: once; length: 15; CDR3: CASSVGGQGIGELFF; DNA: TGTGCCAGCAGCGTAGGCGGACAGGGAATCGGGGAGCTGTTTTTT
V: TRBV12-3/TRBV12-4; J: TRBJ1-5; D: .; size: .; length: 13; CDR3: CASSRISNQPQHF; DNA: TGTGCCAGCTCCCGTATAAGCAATCAGCCCCAGCATTTT
V: TRBV15; J: TRBJ1-1; D: .; size: .; length: 14; CDR3: CATTTTMGQSEAFF; DNA: TGTGCCACCACAACCACCATGGGGCAAAGTGAAGCTTTCTTT
V: TRBV6-5; J: TRBJ2-1; D: .; size: .; length: 14; CDR3: CASSYSRNRNEQFF; DNA: TGTGCCAGCAGTTACTCGCGAAATAGAAATGAGCAGTTCTTC
V: TRBV11-2; J: TRBJ2-3; D: TRBD2; size: few; length: 17; CDR3: CASSSLFSGGFTDTQYF; DNA: TGTGCCAGCAGCTCGCTATTTAGCGGGGGCTTCACAGATACGCAGTATTTT
V: TRBV7-2; J: TRBJ2-7; D: .; size: .; length: 14; CDR3: CASSLETSSYEQYF; DNA: TGTGCCAGCAGCTTAGAGACCAGCTCCTACGAGCAGTACTTC
V: TRBV10-3; J: TRBJ1-2; D: .; size: .; length: 14; CDR3: CAISEAGGNYGYTF; DNA: TGTGCCATCAGTGAGGCGGGGGGAAACTATGGCTACACCTTC
V: TRBV6-6; J: TRBJ1-4; D: .; size: few; length: 15; CDR3: CASSYPGGINEKLLF; DNA: TGTGCCAGCAGTTACCCAGGTGGAATTAATGAAAAACTGTTGTTT
V: TRBV20-1; J: TRBJ1-2; D: .; size: .; length: 13; CDR3: CSASRVSTYGYTF; DNA: TGCAGTGCGTCCCGCGTCTCGACCTATGGCTACACCTTC
V: TRBV10-3; J: TRBJ2-7; D: TRBD2; size: many; length: 17; CDR3: CAISEAGRQIGSYEQYF; DNA: TGTGCCATCAGTGAAGCGGGGCGACAAATAGGATCCTACGAGCAGTACTTC
V: TRBV4-2; J: TRBJ2-3; D: .; size: few; length: 15; CDR3: CASSQRLITTDTQYF; DNA: TGTGCCAGCAGCCAAAGGCTGATTACCACAGATACGCAGTATTTT
V: TRBV5-1; J: TRBJ2-3; D: TRBD1; size: .; length: 16; CDR3: CASSRTGTGDTDTQYF; DNA: TGCGCCAGCAGCAGGACCGGGACAGGGGACACAGATACGCAGTATTTT
V: TRBV5-4; J: TRBJ2-3; D: TRBD2; size: few; length: 16; CDR3: CASSQGSGGFTDTQYF; DNA: TGTGCCAGCAGCCAAGGTAGCGGGGGATTCACAGATACGCAGTATTTT